Presented here are 19 T cell receptor beta chains from one specimen sequenced in a study of blood T cell repertoires in COVID-19. The protocol was immunoSEQ multiplex PCR, while the TCRdb copy is restricted to in-frame clones and leaves out a portion. Here the sample spans 170,000 or so clones, 80% to 90% being singletons. The sample was peripheral blood. The source of these receptors is a woman younger than 30 who had recovered from COVID-19.

The chain combines TRBV20-1 with TRBJ2-1; tentative D call: TRBD2 (5 bases). The CDR3 is 11 amino acids. V was shortened by 3 bases and J by 9 bases, with 9 bases between the two germline ends. Per germline, CDR1 DFQATT and CDR2 SNEGSKA (reference sequence). In DNA, the CDR3 is TGCAGTGCTAGGTTCCGGGGTGAGCAGTTCTTC. It codes for CSARFRGEQFF.

With respect to this clone: Other DNA sequences within the sample encode an identical CDR3. This CDR3 reads CASSSSGGAWETQYF. The CDR3 DNA is TGTGCCAGCAGCTCGAGCGGGGGGGCTTGGGAGACCCAGTACTTC. The chain has TRBV7-3 and TRBJ2-5; 10 bases are a match to TRBD2. This CDR3 is 15 amino acids long. Germline V gene data show CDR1 as SGHTA and CDR2 as FQGTGA. V trimming: 4 bases; J trimming: 5 bases; junction bases outside the gene matches: 7.

This chain joins TRBV29-1 and TRBJ2-3; 10 positions match TRBD2. CDR1 SQVTM and CDR2 ANQGSEA come from the germline V gene. V shed 6 bases, J shed 4 bases, and the junction held 4 bases outside the gene matches. CDR3 length: 13 residues. CDR3 coding DNA: TGCAGCGTAAGCGGGAGGGCCGCAGATACGCAGTATTTT. It is translated as CSVSGRAADTQYF.

The chain recombines TRBV4-1 with TRBJ1-2, with D possibly being TRBD1 (5 bases). Trimming pared 2 bases from V and 7 bases from J, leaving 17 bases between. This CDR3 comprises 15 residues. Germline V gives CDR1 MGHRA, CDR2 YSYEKL. The CDR3 DNA reads TGCGCCAGCAGCCAAACTCAAGGGGCGCGTAGTGGCTACACCTTC. This codes for CASSQTQGARSGYTF.

On this clone: In the same sample, other DNA sequences code for this CDR3. This chain connects TRBV6-1 to TRBJ2-1; D is possibly TRBD2 (5 bases). CDR3 length: 15 residues. Per germline, CDR1 MNHNS and CDR2 SASEGT. Trimming cost V 3 bases and J 1 base, with 10 bases left between them. CDR3 in amino acids: CASSEGGGSYNEQFF. CDR3 nucleotides: TGTGCCAGCAGTGAGGGTGGCGGGTCCTACAATGAGCAGTTCTTC.

This chain joins TRBV19 and TRBJ2-2; 14 bases are shared with TRBD2. Germline V gives CDR1 LNHDA, CDR2 SQIVND (reference sequence). This CDR3 contains 20 residues. The J segment lost 4 bases and the V segment lost 4 bases, leaving 14 bases of the junction unmatched. The CDR3 is CASSRGGLTSGRAPTGELFF. CDR3 coding DNA: TGTGCCAGTAGTAGGGGGGGCCTGACTAGCGGGAGGGCCCCCACCGGGGAGCTGTTTTTT.

This sequence joins TRBV13 and TRBJ2-3; D might be TRBD2 (5 bases). Germline CDR1 reads PRHDT; CDR2 reads FYEKMQ (reference sequence). The CDR3 extends over 17 amino acids. Trimming stripped 4 bases from V and 1 base from J, with 18 bases between. CDR3 protein: CASSSPTWKAGTDTQYF. CDR3 nucleotides: TGTGCCAGCAGCTCCCCCACTTGGAAAGCGGGCACAGATACGCAGTATTTT.

CDR3 residues: CASSPRDRGAEQYF. Written as DNA, the CDR3 is TGTGCCAGCAGTCCCCGGGACAGGGGGGCCGAGCAGTACTTC. V gene TRBV6-5 combines with J gene TRBJ2-7; 11 nucleotides match TRBD1. The CDR3 has 14 amino acids. Losses at the gene ends were 5 bases for V and 6 bases for J; bases not matched to a gene: 6. Germline-derived CDR1 and CDR2 are MNHEY and SVGAGI.

The chain carries TRBV6-2 or TRBV6-3 and TRBJ2-2; D call uncertain. Deletions cut 0 bases from V and 3 bases from J, with 5 bases between. This CDR3 is 14 amino acids long. Germline CDR1 is MNHEY and CDR2 is SVGEGT. CDR3 nucleotides: TGTGCCAGCAGTTACTCGGCGGACACCGGGGAGCTGTTTTTT. Its translation: CASSYSADTGELFF.

V and J are TRBV6-2 or TRBV6-3 and TRBJ2-7; 8 bases map to TRBD1. This CDR3 has 14 residues. The trim removed 0 bases at V and 3 bases at J, leaving 1 base unmatched. Germline assignment: CDR1 MNHEY and CDR2 SVGEGT. CDR3 bases: TGTGCCAGCAGTTACTCAACAGGGGGCTACGAGCAGTACTTC. Protein sequence: CASSYSTGGYEQYF.

The chain employs TRBV6-6 and TRBJ2-5; TRBD1 aligns across 9 bases. From germline, CDR1 is MNHNY and CDR2 SVGAGI (reference sequence). J lost 5 bases, V lost 8 bases, and 15 bases had no gene match. This CDR3 is built from 16 residues. The CDR3 coding sequence is TGTGCCAGCGGGGGAGGGACAGGGTTTAGTAGGGAGACCCAGTACTTC. Amino acid sequence: CASGGGTGFSRETQYF.

The V and J genes are TRBV19 and TRBJ2-1; 8 bases match TRBD1. Trimming at V came to 3 bases and at J to 9 bases, leaving 7 bases not matched to a gene. Germline assignment: CDR1 LNHDA and CDR2 SQIVND (reference sequence). This CDR3 contains 14 residues. CDR3 nucleotide sequence: TGTGCCAGTAGTATTTCATCAGGGGGCGGTGAGCAGTTCTTC. As protein: CASSISSGGGEQFF.

The CDR3: CASSQWTGGNTEAFF. The CDR3 region has the DNA TGCGCCAGCAGCCAGTGGACAGGAGGGAACACTGAAGCTTTCTTT. The chain couples TRBV4-3 to TRBJ1-1; 7 bases are a match to TRBD1. The junction had 5 bases not matched to a gene; V was cut back by 3 bases and J by 1 base. The CDR3 contains 15 residues. CDR1 LGHNA and CDR2 YSLEER come from the germline V gene.

The J gene is TRBJ2-7, the V gene TRBV10-3, with 7 bases lining up with TRBD2. The CDR3 covers 15 residues. V was pared by 2 bases and J by 0 bases, with 4 bases of the junction left unmatched. Germline-derived CDR1 and CDR2 are ENHRY and SYGVKD. The DNA for the CDR3 is TGTGCCATCAGTGAGGGGCGGGGGAGCTCCTACGAGCAGTACGTC. Translated: CAISEGRGSSYEQYV.

This clone was recorded once. This rearrangement joins TRBV6-6 to TRBJ1-3; no clear D gene. Germline CDR1 MNHNY, CDR2 SVGAGI (reference sequence). Trimming took 5 bases from V and 4 from J, leaving 12 bases between them. CDR3 length equals 14 residues. The CDR3 here is CASSPLGVGNTIYF. The CDR3 DNA reads TGTGCCAGCAGTCCCCTCGGGGTAGGAAACACCATATATTTT.

The J gene is TRBJ1-2, the V gene TRBV6-6, with 7 bases identical to TRBD1. The V gene's germline CDR1 is MNHNY and CDR2 SVGAGI (reference sequence). V was clipped by 5 bases and J by 4 bases; unmatched bases: 7. CDR3 length: 14 residues. CDR3 amino acids: CASSPLAGGYGYTF. The CDR3 DNA follows: TGTGCCAGCAGTCCCCTGGCAGGGGGCTATGGCTACACCTTC.

The chain uses TRBV11-2 and TRBJ2-1, with 9 bases identical to TRBD2. The germline V gene encodes CDR1 SGHAT and CDR2 FQNNGV. V trimming: 6 bases; J trimming: 1 base; junction bases outside the gene matches: 13. This CDR3 is built from 18 residues. The CDR3 loop reads CASSFSAGGPPSYNEQFF. As DNA, the CDR3 is TGTGCCAGCAGTTTTAGCGCGGGAGGGCCCCCATCCTACAATGAGCAGTTCTTC.

The chain combines TRBV19 with TRBJ1-1; unclear D gene. The CDR3 sequence is 12 residues long. The V gene's germline CDR1 is LNHDA and CDR2 SQIVND (reference sequence). Trimming took 8 bases from V and 0 from J, leaving 7 bases between them. The CDR3 loop reads CASGNLNTEAFF. The CDR3, as DNA: TGTGCCAGTGGCAATCTGAACACTGAAGCTTTCTTT.

This sequence joins TRBV27 and TRBJ1-6; D gene uncertain. This CDR3 is 16 amino acids long. The V gene's germline CDR1 is MNHEY and CDR2 SMNVEV (reference sequence). Trimming removed 4 bases from V and 0 bases from J, with 10 bases in between. Here the CDR3 reads CASSYGPISYNSPLHF. The DNA of the CDR3 is TGTGCCAGCAGTTATGGCCCAATCTCCTATAATTCACCCCTCCACTTT.